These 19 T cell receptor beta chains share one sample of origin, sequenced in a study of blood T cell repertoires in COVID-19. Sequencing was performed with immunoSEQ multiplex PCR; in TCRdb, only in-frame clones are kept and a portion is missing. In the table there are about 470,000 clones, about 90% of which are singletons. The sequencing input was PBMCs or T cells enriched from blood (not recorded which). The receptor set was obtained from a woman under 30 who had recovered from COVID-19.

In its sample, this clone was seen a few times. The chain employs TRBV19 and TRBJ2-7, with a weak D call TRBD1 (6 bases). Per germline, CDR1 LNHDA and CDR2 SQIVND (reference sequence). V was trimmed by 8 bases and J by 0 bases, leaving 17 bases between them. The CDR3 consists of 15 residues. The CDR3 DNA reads TGTGCCAGTTCGAAGACAGGACAAAGCTCCTACGAGCAGTACTTC. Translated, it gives CASSKTGQSSYEQYF.

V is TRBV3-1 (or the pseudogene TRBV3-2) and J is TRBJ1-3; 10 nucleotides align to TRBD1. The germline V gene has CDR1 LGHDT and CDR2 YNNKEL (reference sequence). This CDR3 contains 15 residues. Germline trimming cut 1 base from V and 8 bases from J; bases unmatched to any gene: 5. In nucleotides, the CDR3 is TGTGCCAGCAGCCAAGGCGGGACAGGGGAGGACACCATATATTTT. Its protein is CASSQGGTGEDTIYF.

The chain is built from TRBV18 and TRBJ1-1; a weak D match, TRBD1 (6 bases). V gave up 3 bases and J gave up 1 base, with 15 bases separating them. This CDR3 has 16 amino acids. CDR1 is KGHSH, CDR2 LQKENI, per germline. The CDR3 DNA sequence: TGTGCCAGCTCACCCCAGGCGGGGGGCAGGAACACTGAAGCTTTCTTT. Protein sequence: CASSPQAGGRNTEAFF.

DNA for the CDR3: TGCAGCGTTGGACTAGCGGGGGGGACCGGGGAGCTGTTTTTT. Translation: CSVGLAGGTGELFF. V and J are TRBV29-1 and TRBJ2-2; 14 bases agree with TRBD2. V lost 4 bases to trimming and J lost 5 bases; unmatched junction nucleotides: 0. The CDR3 length is 14 residues. CDR1 and CDR2 from the germline V gene are SQVTM and ANQGSEA.

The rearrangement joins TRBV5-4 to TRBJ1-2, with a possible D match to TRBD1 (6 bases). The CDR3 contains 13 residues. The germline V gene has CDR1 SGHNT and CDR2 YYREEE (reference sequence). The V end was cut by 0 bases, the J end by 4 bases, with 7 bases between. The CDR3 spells CASSLGQVYGYTF. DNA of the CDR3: TGTGCCAGCAGCTTGGGACAGGTCTATGGCTACACCTTC.

The CDR3 here is CASSLPLGQGADGYTF. The CDR3 DNA is TGTGCCAGCAGCCTGCCTTTAGGACAGGGGGCAGATGGCTACACCTTC. The chain carries TRBV7-9 and TRBJ1-2, with 11 bases matching TRBD1. CDR3 size: 16 residues. Germline V gives CDR1 SEHNR, CDR2 FQNEAQ (reference sequence). V was clipped by 5 bases and J by 6 bases; unmatched bases: 11.

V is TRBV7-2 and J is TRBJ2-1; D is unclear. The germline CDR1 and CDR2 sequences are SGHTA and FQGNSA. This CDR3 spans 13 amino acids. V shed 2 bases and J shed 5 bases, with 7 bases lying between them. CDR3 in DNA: TGTGCCAGCAGCTTACCAGAACACAATGAGCAGTTCTTC. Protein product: CASSLPEHNEQFF. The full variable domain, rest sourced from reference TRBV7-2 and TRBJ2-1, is GAGVSQSPSNKVTEKGKDVELRCDPISGHTALYWYRQSLGQGLEFLIYFQGNSAPDKSGLPSDRFSAERTGGSVSTLTIQRTQQEDSAVYLCASSLPEHNEQFFGPGTRLTVL.

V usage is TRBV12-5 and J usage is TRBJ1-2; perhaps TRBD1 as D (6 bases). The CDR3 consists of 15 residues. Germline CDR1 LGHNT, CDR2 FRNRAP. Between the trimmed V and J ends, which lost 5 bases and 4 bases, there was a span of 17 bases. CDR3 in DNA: TGTGCTAGTGGTACGATGACAGGTGAGGGCTATGGCTACACCTTC. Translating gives CASGTMTGEGYGYTF.

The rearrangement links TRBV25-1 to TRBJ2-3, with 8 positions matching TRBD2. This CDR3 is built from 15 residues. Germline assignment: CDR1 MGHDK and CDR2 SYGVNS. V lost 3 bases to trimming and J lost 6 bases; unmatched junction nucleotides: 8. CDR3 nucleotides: TGTGCCAGCAGTGAGGCTAGCGGGCCTCCCGATACGCAGTATTTT. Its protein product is CASSEASGPPDTQYF.

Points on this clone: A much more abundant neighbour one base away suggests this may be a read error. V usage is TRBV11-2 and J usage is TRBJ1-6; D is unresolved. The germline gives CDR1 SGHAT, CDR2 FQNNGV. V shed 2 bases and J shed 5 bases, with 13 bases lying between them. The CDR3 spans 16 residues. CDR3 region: CASSLKTGINNSPLHF. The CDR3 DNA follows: TGTGCCAGCAGCTTAAAGACGGGGATTAATAATTCACCCCTCCACTTT.

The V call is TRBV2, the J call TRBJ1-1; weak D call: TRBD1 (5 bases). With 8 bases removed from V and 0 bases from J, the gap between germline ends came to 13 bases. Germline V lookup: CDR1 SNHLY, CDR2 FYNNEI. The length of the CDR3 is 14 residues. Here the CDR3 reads CASPGHSMNTEAFF. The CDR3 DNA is TGTGCCAGCCCAGGACACTCAATGAACACTGAAGCTTTCTTT. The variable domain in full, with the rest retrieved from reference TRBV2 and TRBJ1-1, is EPEVTQTPSHQVTQMGQEVILRCVPISNHLYFYWYRQILGQKVEFLVSFYNNEISEKSEIFDDQFSVERPDGSNFTLKIRSTKLEDSAMYFCASPGHSMNTEAFFGQGTRLTVV.

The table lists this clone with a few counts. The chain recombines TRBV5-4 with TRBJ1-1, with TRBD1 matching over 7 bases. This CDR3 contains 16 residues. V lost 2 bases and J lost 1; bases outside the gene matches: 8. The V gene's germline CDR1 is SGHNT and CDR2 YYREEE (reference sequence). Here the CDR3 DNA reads TGTGCCAGCAGCTTTAATCGACAGGGAGGGAACACTGAAGCTTTCTTT. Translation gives CASSFNRQGGNTEAFF.

CDR3 in amino acids: CASSGSTNQPQHF. In DNA form, the CDR3 reads TGTGCCAGCAGTGGCTCGACTAATCAGCCCCAGCATTTT. This chain connects TRBV27 to TRBJ1-5; D gene ambiguous. Germline V CDR1 and CDR2: MNHEY, SMNVEV (reference sequence). The CDR3 loop spans 13 amino acids. With 5 bases removed from V and 4 bases from J, the gap between germline ends came to 9 bases.

CDR3: CATSDPGGSGTDTQYF. The CDR3 region has the DNA TGTGCCACCAGTGACCCAGGAGGTAGCGGCACAGATACGCAGTATTTT. This chain uses TRBV24-1 with TRBJ2-3; perhaps TRBD2 as D (5 bases). From germline, CDR1 is KGHDR and CDR2 SFDVKD. The CDR3 has 16 amino acids. V gave up 4 bases and J gave up 1 base, with 14 bases separating them.

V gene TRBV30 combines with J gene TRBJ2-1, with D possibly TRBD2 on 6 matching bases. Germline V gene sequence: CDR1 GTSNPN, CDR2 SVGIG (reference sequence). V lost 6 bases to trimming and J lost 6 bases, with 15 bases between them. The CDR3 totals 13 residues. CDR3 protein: CACGTSSFNEQFF. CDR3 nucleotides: TGTGCCTGCGGGACTTCAAGCTTCAATGAGCAGTTCTTC. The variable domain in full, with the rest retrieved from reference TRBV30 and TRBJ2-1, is SQTIHQWPATLVQPVGSPLSLECTVEGTSNPNLYWYRQAAGRGLQLLFYSVGIGQISSEVPQNLSASRPQDRQFILSSKKLLLSDSGFYLCACGTSSFNEQFFGPGTRLTVL.

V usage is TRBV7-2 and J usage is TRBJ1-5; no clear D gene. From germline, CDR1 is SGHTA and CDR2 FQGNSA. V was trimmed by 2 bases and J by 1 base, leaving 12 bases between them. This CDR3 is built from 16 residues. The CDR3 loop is CASSLMIGASNQPQHF. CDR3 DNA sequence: TGTGCCAGCAGCTTAATGATAGGAGCAAGCAATCAGCCCCAGCATTTT.

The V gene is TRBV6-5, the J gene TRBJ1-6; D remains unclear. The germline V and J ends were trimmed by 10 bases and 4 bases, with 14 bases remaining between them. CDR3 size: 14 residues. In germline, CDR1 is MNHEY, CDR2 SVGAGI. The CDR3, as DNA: TGTGCCACCCGACTGAACCCTTATAATTCACCCCTCCACTTT. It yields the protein CATRLNPYNSPLHF.

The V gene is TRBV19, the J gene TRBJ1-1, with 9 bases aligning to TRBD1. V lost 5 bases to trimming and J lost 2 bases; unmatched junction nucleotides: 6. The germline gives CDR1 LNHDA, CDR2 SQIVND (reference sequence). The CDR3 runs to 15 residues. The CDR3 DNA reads TGTGCCAGTAGTTTTCTGGACAGGGGCAACACTGAAGCTTTCTTT. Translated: CASSFLDRGNTEAFF.

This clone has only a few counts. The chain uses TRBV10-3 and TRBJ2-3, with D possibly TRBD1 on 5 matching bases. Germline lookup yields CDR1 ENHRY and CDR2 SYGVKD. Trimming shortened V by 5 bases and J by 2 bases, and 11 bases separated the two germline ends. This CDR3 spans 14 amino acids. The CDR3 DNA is TGTGCCATCAGTCCTTCAGGGTACACAGATACGCAGTATTTT. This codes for CAISPSGYTDTQYF.